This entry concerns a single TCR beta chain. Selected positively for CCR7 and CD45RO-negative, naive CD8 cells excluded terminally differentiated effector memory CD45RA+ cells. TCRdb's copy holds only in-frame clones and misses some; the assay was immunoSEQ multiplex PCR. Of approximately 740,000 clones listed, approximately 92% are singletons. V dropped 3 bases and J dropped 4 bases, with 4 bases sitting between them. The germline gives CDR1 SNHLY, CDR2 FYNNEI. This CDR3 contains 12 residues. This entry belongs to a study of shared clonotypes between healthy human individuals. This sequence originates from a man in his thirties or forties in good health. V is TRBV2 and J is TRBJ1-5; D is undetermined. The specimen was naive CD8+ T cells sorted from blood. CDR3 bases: TGTGCCAGCAGTGACGCAAATCAGCCCCAGCATTTT. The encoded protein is CASSDANQPQHF.